What follows describes a single T cell receptor (beta chain). This entry is derived from a study of cytomegalovirus exposure and HLA in healthy donors. The PCR contained 60 Vbeta and 13 Jbeta primers. The method was immunoSEQ multiplex PCR; TCRdb's version includes in-frame clones alone and lacks a portion of them. The sample includes roughly 250,000 clones, 70% to 90% seen only once; the top ten take approximately 2%. V gave up 2 bases and J gave up 2 bases, with 12 bases separating them. Germline loops: CDR1 MNHEY, CDR2 SVGAGI. The CDR3 has 15 residues. Input material: PBMCs. This TCR derives from a woman aged 40 to 50 in good health and CMV-seropositive. The V call is TRBV6-5, the J call TRBJ2-5; a weak D match, TRBD1 (5 bases). The CDR3 spells CASSYLGQGQETQYF. In nucleotides, the CDR3 is TGTGCCAGCAGTTACCTCGGGCAGGGACAAGAGACCCAGTACTTC.